This T cell receptor (beta chain) appears in the sequencing data of a study of OX40 agonist ivuxolimab in advanced cancers. At the level of the study: Dose-escalation subjects each had hepatocellular carcinoma, melanoma, renal cell or head and neck cancer. Three patients, one with hepatocellular carcinoma and two with cutaneous melanoma, responded partially.

The V gene lost 3 bases and the J gene lost 1 base, with 15 bases spanning the gap. The CDR3 sequence is 16 residues long. Using immunoSEQ multiplex PCR, the repertoire was profiled, and TCRdb retains in-frame clones only, with some absent. The sample includes around 100,000 clones, around 95% of them seen just once. The sample holds a few counts of this clone. The sequence was obtained from an adult with an advanced solid tumor such as melanoma, head and neck, liver or kidney cancer. The V and J genes are TRBV23-1 and TRBJ1-2; D gene uncertain. TRBV23-1 is an ORF, and what it does is uncertain. Sequenced here: CD4+ or CD8+ T cells sorted from blood, sampled in a trial of the OX40 agonist ivuxolimab. The chain's CDR3 is CASSHPVHGNNYGYTF. The CDR3 DNA sequence: TGCGCCAGCAGTCATCCAGTCCACGGGAATAACTATGGCTACACCTTC.